This T cell receptor beta chain was sequenced for a study of regulatory T cells in long-lasting Graves disease. Study background: Persistence in Graves' disease required over 5 years of antithyroid drugs plus positive TSH receptor antibodies.

This sample's time point: persistent/refractory GD, antithyroid drugs over 5 years with positive TRAb. Extracted RNA from PBMCs served as the source of the TCR library. Study findings and constraints: Repertoires from persistent disease leaned toward TRBV28, TRBJ1-2 and TRBJ2-5. Between persistent patients, 2,500 to 3,500 public clonotypes were shared, exceeding the approximately 870 shared between new patients.

Germline assignment: CDR1 DFQATT and CDR2 SNEGSKA (reference sequence). Trimming cost V 6 bases and J 3 bases, with 12 bases left between them. This CDR3 has 12 amino acids. Sequencing libraries for TCR beta were prepared with iRepertoire HTBI primers and Arm-PCR of CDR3 regions. From the multiplex PCR reads, TCRdb called clonotypes with MiXCR, one entry per CDR3 protein. This sample has 400,000 to 450,000 distinct CDR3 sequences, with around 20% found just once. This clonotype was picked up many times. Its antigen is not identified. This receptor was taken from a female donor with Graves disease. The sample in question was peripheral blood mononuclear cells (PBMCs), obtained when the disease was refractory, from a patient treated with antithyroid drugs. The chain employs TRBV20-1 and TRBJ2-7; D is possibly TRBD1 (6 bases). The CDR3 DNA is TGCAGTGCCACAACAGGGATCTACGAGCAGTACTTC. Translation: CSATTGIYEQYF.